This T cell receptor (beta chain) comes out of a study of T-cell reconstitution after alpha-beta-depleted transplantation in children. Study-wide points: T-cell counts and diversity were attributed mostly to newly produced T cells one year after transplant. Certain patients had high TCRbeta diversity at day 60, and it came from recipient T cells and thymic progenitors that survived. At around two months after transplant, the alpha-beta T cells were reportedly derived from several hundred expanded clones that came from non-depleted graft cells.

As concerns this clonotype: The antigen remains unidentified.

Preparation of the TCRbeta library involved a method that used unique molecular identifiers. MiXCR was run by TCRdb on the PCR reads, yielding one entry per CDR3 protein. The sample contains about 870,000 distinct CDR3 sequences, 16% of which appear only once. The TCR sequence derives from a male patient younger than 18 who had a stem cell transplant for acute lymphoblastic leukemia, so the T cells may come from the graft donor. Here the sequenced sample was PBMCs, mostly from graft donor cells, taken 360 days after TCRalphabeta/CD19-depleted stem cell transplant.

The CDR3 nucleotides read TGTGCCAGCAGCGCCTCTCCTCAGCGGATTTACAATGAGCAGTTCTTC. Residues: CASSASPQRIYNEQFF. V and J are TRBV9 and TRBJ2-1, with a weak D call TRBD2 (5 bases). Trimming stripped 3 bases from V and 4 bases from J, with 17 bases between. Looked up from germline, CDR1 is SGDLS and CDR2 is YYNGEE. CDR3 size: 16 residues.